This passage covers 9 T cell receptor beta chains from one sample sequenced in a study of blood T cell repertoires in COVID-19 (dated by TCRdb to about 2020). Libraries came from the immunoSEQ multiplex PCR assay. TCRdb carries this immuneACCESS record with in-frame sequences only. Its versions omit some clonotypes, under half of them owing to an unresolved V gene in the studies checked, with the rest unexplained. The sample contains 300,000 to 400,000 clones, around 89% of them found a single time. Clones ranked in the top ten supply more than 0.95% of the sample. Sequenced material: PBMCs or T cells enriched from blood (not recorded which). These receptors originate from a woman between 18 and 30 years old who had recovered from COVID-19.

V and J are TRBV7-9 and TRBJ1-1; D is undetermined. Germline assignment: CDR1 SEHNR and CDR2 FQNEAQ (reference sequence). V shed 1 base and J shed 1 base, with 4 bases lying between them. The CDR3 runs to 13 residues. The CDR3 DNA reads as TGTGCCAGCAGCTTAGACAAGAACACTGAAGCTTTCTTT. Translated, it gives CASSLDKNTEAFF. The variable domain in full, with the rest retrieved from reference TRBV7-9 and TRBJ1-1, is DTGVSQNPRHKITKRGQNVTFRCDPISEHNRLYWYRQTLGQGPEFLTYFQNEAQLEKSRLLSDRFSAERPKGSFSTLEIQRTEQGDSAMYLCASSLDKNTEAFFGQGTRLTVV.

This clone was seen once. The CDR3, as DNA: TGTGCCATCCTTACGGGTGAGACCCAGTACTTC. Protein: CAILTGETQYF. The chain links TRBV10-3 to TRBJ2-5; no definite D call. The CDR3 runs to 11 residues. The germline V gene encodes CDR1 ENHRY and CDR2 SYGVKD. Trimming stripped 8 bases from V and 5 bases from J, with 9 bases between.

The rearrangement links TRBV7-2 to TRBJ1-6; 7 positions match TRBD1. The CDR3 is 15 residues long. The germline V gene encodes CDR1 SGHTA and CDR2 FQGNSA. With 3 bases clipped from V and 6 bases from J, the junction kept 5 bases outside the gene matches. Here the CDR3 reads CASSLEGQINSPLHF. CDR3 nucleotides: TGTGCCAGCAGCTTGGAGGGACAGATTAATTCACCCCTCCACTTT.

CDR3 bases: TGTGCCAGCAGTTGGGACAACCTGAACACTGAAGCTTTCTTT. Translating it yields CASSWDNLNTEAFF. The rearrangement links TRBV27 to TRBJ1-1; D perhaps matches TRBD1 (6 bases). The germline V gene has CDR1 MNHEY and CDR2 SMNVEV (reference sequence). CDR3 length: 14 amino acids. V gave up 4 bases and J gave up 0 bases, with 9 bases separating them.

The V and J genes are TRBV6-1 and TRBJ1-4, with D tentatively TRBD1 (5 bases). Trimming took off 4 bases at V and 7 bases at J, with 19 bases between the two ends. CDR1 is MNHNS, CDR2 SASEGT, per germline. CDR3 size: 16 residues. CDR3 nucleotide sequence: TGTGCCAGCAGTGGAATTCAGCAGGGATACGGTGAAAAACTGTTTTTT. It encodes CASSGIQQGYGEKLFF.

This sequence joins TRBV25-1 and TRBJ2-7; perhaps TRBD2 as D (7 bases). Looked up from germline, CDR1 is MGHDK and CDR2 is SYGVNS. The CDR3 loop spans 16 amino acids. With 5 bases removed from V and 2 bases from J, the gap between germline ends came to 19 bases. CDR3 in DNA: TGTGCCAGCAGTCCCACCGTGGGGGAGGGGGCCTACGAGCAGTACTTC. Amino acids: CASSPTVGEGAYEQYF.

The chain carries TRBV5-4 and TRBJ2-7; the match to TRBD1 covers 12 bases. V was pared by 4 bases and J by 7 bases, with 9 bases of the junction left unmatched. The CDR3 length is 15 residues. Germline lookup yields CDR1 SGHNT and CDR2 YYREEE (reference sequence). The CDR3 DNA follows: TGTGCCAGCAGCAATCCGGGACAGGGGGCTAAGGAGCAGTACTTC. This translates into CASSNPGQGAKEQYF. Full variable domain (outside the CDR3, taken from reference TRBV5-4 and TRBJ2-7): ETGVTQSPTHLIKTRGQQVTLRCSSQSGHNTVSWYQQALGQGPQFIFQYYREEENGRGNFPPRFSGLQFPNYSSELNVNALELDDSALYLCASSNPGQGAKEQYFGPGTRLTVT.

The rearrangement links TRBV2 to TRBJ2-2, with TRBD1 identical over 10 bases. CDR1 and CDR2 (germline): SNHLY, FYNNEI. This CDR3 contains 14 residues. The V gene end was trimmed by 5 bases and the J gene end by 6 bases; junction bases not matched to a gene: 3. The CDR3, as DNA: TGTGCCAGCAGTTACGGGACAGGGGCCGGGGAGCTGTTTTTT. Its translation: CASSYGTGAGELFF.

V usage is TRBV6-4 and J usage is TRBJ2-2; TRBD1 aligns across 7 bases. J gave up 3 bases and V 6 bases, and 4 bases lay outside the gene matches. Germline-derived CDR1 and CDR2 are MRHNA and SNTAGT. The CDR3 spans 14 residues. CDR3 loop: CASRNQGDTGELFF. Written as DNA, the CDR3 is TGTGCCAGCAGAAATCAGGGGGACACCGGGGAGCTGTTTTTT.